These 12 T cell receptor beta chains came from one sample sequenced in a study of T cell repertoires in cytomegalovirus infection. TCRdb re-analysed the reads in MiXCR, keeping a single row per CDR3 protein. The table records 740,000 or so distinct CDR3 sequences, 35% of them present only once. Sequenced input: PBMCs. The receptors were gathered from a human donor in good health (CMV status not recorded). Some clones in this sample may be carry-over from other donors' samples.

J is TRBJ2-3 and V is TRBV12-3 or TRBV12-4; tentative D call: TRBD1 (6 bases). The CDR3 contains 15 residues. Trimming took 5 bases from V and 6 from J, leaving 18 bases between them. CDR3 nucleotide sequence: TGTGCCAGCAGTGGGGGCGGCGGGTGGGTGGATACGCAGTATTTT. Its translation is CASSGGGGWVDTQYF.

CDR3 nucleotides: TGTGCCAGCAGTATATCATCGATAACTGAAGCTTTCTTT. It translates to CASSISSITEAFF. The chain has TRBV7-9 and TRBJ1-1; unclear D gene. The germline V gene has CDR1 SEHNR and CDR2 FQNEAQ (reference sequence). V was trimmed by 6 bases and J by 5 bases, leaving 13 bases between them. This CDR3 comprises 13 residues. The variable domain in full, with the rest retrieved from reference TRBV7-9 and TRBJ1-1, is DTGVSQNPRHKITKRGQNVTFRCDPISEHNRLYWYRQTLGQGPEFLTYFQNEAQLEKSRLLSDRFSAERPKGSFSTLEIQRTEQGDSAMYLCASSISSITEAFFGQGTRLTVV.

This chain connects TRBV24-1 to TRBJ2-1; 10 bases match TRBD1. In germline, CDR1 is KGHDR, CDR2 SFDVKD. V was pared by 1 base and J by 9 bases, with 5 bases of the junction left unmatched. The CDR3 contains 15 residues. CDR3 in amino acids: CATSDFGTGDGEQFF. The CDR3 DNA sequence: TGTGCCACCAGTGATTTTGGGACAGGGGACGGTGAGCAGTTCTTC.

The chain uses TRBV25-1 and TRBJ1-2; 8 nucleotides agree with TRBD1. This CDR3 has 13 residues. Looked up from germline, CDR1 is MGHDK and CDR2 is SYGVNS. The V gene end was trimmed by 10 bases and the J gene end by 7 bases; junction bases not matched to a gene: 11. The CDR3 DNA follows: TGTGCCACCAAAGGACAGGGTTCGAGTGGCTACACCTTC. It translates to CATKGQGSSGYTF.

The chain joins TRBV10-3 to TRBJ1-2; D uncertain. Looked up from germline, CDR1 is ENHRY and CDR2 is SYGVKD. With 2 bases removed from V and 6 bases from J, the gap between germline ends came to 10 bases. The CDR3 runs to 13 residues. The CDR3 spells CAISEKWVDGYTF. DNA for the CDR3: TGTGCCATCAGTGAGAAGTGGGTCGATGGCTACACCTTC.

This clonotype was found a few times. V gene TRBV28 combines with J gene TRBJ1-6, with D unresolved. Trimming pared 6 bases from V and 0 bases from J, leaving 9 bases between. The length of the CDR3 is 15 residues. In germline, CDR1 is MDHEN, CDR2 SYDVKM. This chain's CDR3 is CASRLISSYNSPLHF. For the CDR3, the DNA is TGTGCCAGCAGACTTATAAGCTCCTATAATTCACCCCTCCACTTT.

In DNA form, the CDR3 reads TGTGCCAGCAGCTTAACGGGGTCCCGTGATGAGCAGTTCTTC. This sequence encodes CASSLTGSRDEQFF. The J gene is TRBJ2-1, the V gene TRBV7-3; D unclear. This CDR3 is 14 amino acids long. Germline CDR1 SGHTA, CDR2 FQGTGA. The V and J ends lost 0 bases and 8 bases respectively, with 11 bases between them.

J is TRBJ2-5 and V is TRBV5-1; D uncertain. This CDR3 has 13 amino acids. V gave up 2 bases and J gave up 1 base, with 6 bases separating them. Germline assignment: CDR1 SGHRS and CDR2 YFSETQ. This CDR3 is CASSFSRQETQYF. The CDR3 DNA reads TGCGCCAGCAGCTTTTCTCGCCAAGAGACCCAGTACTTC.

This clonotype was detected only a few times. As DNA, the CDR3 is TGTGCCAGCAGCGGACCGGGACAGGGCTCCTACGAGCAGTACTTC. Translated, it gives CASSGPGQGSYEQYF. V gene TRBV6-2 or TRBV6-3 combines with J gene TRBJ2-7; TRBD1 aligns across 9 bases. The CDR3 is 15 residues long. With 6 bases clipped from V and 0 bases from J, the junction kept 6 bases outside the gene matches. The V gene's germline CDR1 is MNHEY and CDR2 SVGEGT.

This clonotype was counted ten times or more. This chain links TRBV28 with TRBJ2-6, with D perhaps TRBD1 (6 bases). This CDR3 comprises 16 residues. With 6 bases removed from V and 4 bases from J, the gap between germline ends came to 16 bases. Germline-derived CDR1 and CDR2 are MDHEN and SYDVKM. This CDR3 reads CASSRTRGTGANVLTF. For the CDR3, the DNA is TGTGCCAGCAGCAGAACGAGGGGGACGGGGGCCAACGTCCTGACTTTC.

The rearrangement links TRBV6-8 to TRBJ2-7, with D hard to call. This CDR3 spans 15 amino acids. Germline V gives CDR1 MNHGY, CDR2 SAAAGT. Trimming took 5 bases from V and 6 from J, leaving 20 bases between them. CDR3 nucleotides: TGTGCCAGCAGTCGACCTGGGGTCCGTGCTGCCGAGCAGTACTTC. This translates into CASSRPGVRAAEQYF.

A word on this clonotype: A much more abundant neighbour one base away suggests this may be a read error. The rearrangement uses TRBV10-3 and TRBJ1-4; 9 bases fit TRBD1. Germline V gene sequence: CDR1 ENHRY, CDR2 SYGVKD. This CDR3 spans 12 amino acids. CDR3 in amino acids: CAIGTGNERLFF. CDR3 sequence (DNA): TGTGCCATCGGGACAGGGAATGAAAGACTGTTTTTT.